This T cell receptor (beta chain) was retrieved from a study of CD8 T cells in ankylosing spondylitis listed by TCRdb under 2017. Background for the entire study: T cell receptor beta repertoires were profiled in healthy donors and ankylosing spondylitis patients so that disease-linked TCR variants could be found. The whole study cohort included over a hundred healthy donors and roughly 24 ankylosing spondylitis patients. Peripheral blood samples were taken, and synovial fluid was additionally collected from ankylosing spondylitis patients.

Sequencing took place on an Illumina HiSeq 2500. Quantitative 5'-RACE with molecular barcodes was used to prepare TCR beta libraries. As for the authors' bioinformatics: To identify disease-linked TCR variants, a new computational method was used, one built on a probabilistic model of VDJ rearrangement. Clones were called with MiXCR by TCRdb after fastp trimmed the public reads at Q25, and only in-frame beta chains were retained. Here each entry gathers all rows of one CDR3 protein and keeps the most common genes and DNA. The V and J calls were not made by the authors but by TCRdb's processing. The sample yields 450,000 to 550,000 distinct CDR3 sequences; 5.3% were counted once. Of the sample, under 4.5% falls within the top ten clones. V is cut back by 2 bases and J by 1 base, with 4 bases in the junction unmatched. The germline V gene gives CDR1 as MDHEN and CDR2 as SYDVKM. The CDR3 starts with the cysteine, ends with the phenylalanine, and has 16 residues. The CDR3 DNA has 48 bases and is translated from base 1.

General conclusions and limits of the study: Some motif variants had previously been reported in the synovial fluid and blood of reactive arthritis patients, which suggests shared mechanisms of disease initiation. A TCR beta motif of 7 or 8 highly homologous amino acid variants appeared characteristic of blood from ankylosing spondylitis patients. The disease-linked clones were reported to be significantly enriched in matched synovial fluid samples from ankylosing spondylitis patients. The disease-linked clones had a CD8+ phenotype and were found at relatively low frequencies in peripheral blood.

This clonotype turned up a few times. Its antigen has not been determined. Base qualities were left out, and no much larger clone turns up one base away. This receptor was taken from a male donor with ankylosing spondylitis. Sample: blood, either unsorted or a sorted T cell fraction (not recorded which). The V and J segments used are TRBV28 and TRBJ2-3, with 9 bases in between that match TRBD2. The nucleotide sequence reads TGTGCCAGCAGTTTAGGGCTAGCGGGACGCACAGATACGCAGTATTTT. Translated, it reads CASSLGLAGRTDTQYF.